These T cell receptor beta chains were read from a single sample in a study of T-cell memory formation after mild COVID-19. TCRdb reprocessed the 5' RACE reads with MiXCR, giving one entry per CDR3 protein. Of approximately 340,000 distinct CDR3 sequences in the sample, approximately 12% are singletons; the top ten hold about 22%. The sample taken for sequencing was PBMCs or a T cell subset sorted from them (not recorded which). The receptors derive from a man aged 18 to 29 who had mild COVID-19 (a few samples of this study predate the infection). Cell type and time point are not known. CDR3s include the opening cysteine and the closing phenylalanine or tryptophan. D genes are given only for firm matches. The size field is filled for only some rows; it gives once, few, many or a size class.

size	V	J	D	length	DNA	CDR3
few	TRBV4-1	TRBJ1-5	-	15	TGCGCCAGCAGCCAAGATGGGCATAGCAATCAGCCCCAGCATTTT	CASSQDGHSNQPQHF
many	TRBV12-3/TRBV12-4	TRBJ2-2	TRBD2	16	TGTGCCAGCAGTGTGATAGCGGGGGTGACCACCGGGGAGCTGTTTTTT	CASSVIAGVTTGELFF
few	TRBV4-3	TRBJ1-1	-	14	TGCGCCAGCAGCCAAGTCCTCGTAAACACTGAAGCTTTCTTT	CASSQVLVNTEAFF
few	TRBV9	TRBJ1-3	-	13	TGTGCCAGCAGCGGGCCCTTAGGGGGCACCATATATTTT	CASSGPLGGTIYF
few	TRBV11-2	TRBJ2-3	-	16	TGTGCCAGCACTAAAGAGAGGCGCGTCTATTCAGATACGCAGTATTTT	CASTKERRVYSDTQYF
-	TRBV7-3	TRBJ2-1	TRBD2	16	TGTGCCAGCAGCCCCCTCCCTAGCGGGGGCTACAATGAGCAGTTCTTC	CASSPLPSGGYNEQFF
-	TRBV6-1	TRBJ2-3	TRBD2	16	TGTGCCAGCAGTAGGTCGGGACTAGCGGGGGGAGATACGCAGTATTTT	CASSRSGLAGGDTQYF
few	TRBV29-1	TRBJ2-3	TRBD1	13	TGCAGCGCGGGACAGGGCAGCGCAGATACGCAGTATTTT	CSAGQGSADTQYF
few	TRBV13	TRBJ1-2	-	12	TGTGCCAGCAGCGAGGGCGATGGGGGCTACACCTTC	CASSEGDGGYTF
-	TRBV3-1	TRBJ2-1	TRBD2	16	TGTGCCAGCAGCCGCCTAGCGGGTGTCTCCTACAATGAGCAGTTCTTC	CASSRLAGVSYNEQFF
-	TRBV12-3/TRBV12-4	TRBJ2-2	-	14	TGTGCCAGCAGTTTAGAACAGTACACCGGGGAGCTGTTTTTT	CASSLEQYTGELFF
few	TRBV5-1	TRBJ1-1	-	15	TGCGCCAGCAGCTCCAACGGGGGCCTGCGGACTGAAGCTTTCTTT	CASSSNGGLRTEAFF
few	TRBV21-1	TRBJ2-4	-	16	TGTGCCAGCAGCATCCTGGGAGAGAGGGGAGCAAACATTCAGTACTTC	CASSILGERGANIQYF
few	TRBV29-1	TRBJ1-1	-	10	TGCAGCGTTGAAGTCCCCGAAGCTTTCTTT	CSVEVPEAFF
few	TRBV24-1	TRBJ1-5	TRBD1	14	TGTGCCACCAGTCCAGGGGGAAGCAATCAGCCCCAGCATTTT	CATSPGGSNQPQHF
-	TRBV29-1	TRBJ1-3	-	11	TGCAGCGGGACAGTTGGAAACACCATATATTTT	CSGTVGNTIYF
few	TRBV11-2	TRBJ2-1	-	14	TGTGCCAGCAGCTTGCCTTCGGGGTTTTATGAGCAGTTCTTC	CASSLPSGFYEQFF
-	TRBV6-5	TRBJ1-1	TRBD1	14	TGTGCCAGCAGTCAAAACAGGGGGCTGGGTGAAGCTTTCTTT	CASSQNRGLGEAFF
few	TRBV9	TRBJ2-3	TRBD1	14	TGTGCCAGCAGCCCGGGACAGGGGGCGAATACGCAGTATTTT	CASSPGQGANTQYF
-	TRBV10-3	TRBJ1-1	-	15	TGTGCCATCGGCAAGGACGGATACATGAACACTGAAGCTTTCTTT	CAIGKDGYMNTEAFF
-	TRBV7-2	TRBJ1-3	-	15	TGTGCCAGCACCGTGGTAGGGTTTACTGGAAACACCATATATTTT	CASTVVGFTGNTIYF
many	TRBV5-1	TRBJ2-1	-	16	TGCGCCAGCAGCTTACAGGGCGCGAGCTCCTACAATGAGCAGTTCTTC	CASSLQGASSYNEQFF
few	TRBV7-9	TRBJ2-3	TRBD2	19	TGTGCCAGCAGCTCACAAGGATCACTAGCGGGGAAGGTAACAGATACGCAGTATTTT	CASSSQGSLAGKVTDTQYF
few	TRBV24-1	TRBJ2-5	TRBD1	13	TGTGCCACTCTCCGGACAGGGCAAGAGACCCAGTACTTC	CATLRTGQETQYF
-	TRBV9	TRBJ2-7	-	13	TGTGCCAGCAGCGGACGGAACTCCTACGAGCAGTACTTC	CASSGRNSYEQYF
few	TRBV20-1	TRBJ2-2	-	15	TGCAGTGCTCCCTTCTGGAGGAAGGGCACCGGGGAGCTGTTTTTT	CSAPFWRKGTGELFF
many	TRBV11-1	TRBJ2-2	-	12	TGTGCCAGCAGCTTAATTGCCGGGGAGCTGTTTTTT	CASSLIAGELFF
-	TRBV19	TRBJ2-7	TRBD1	15	TGTGCCAGTAGTCCATCCGGGACAGGGCTGGGGGAGCAGTACTTC	CASSPSGTGLGEQYF
few	TRBV10-2	TRBJ2-7	-	13	TGCGCCAGCAGTGGAGAGGGGCGCTACGAGCAGTACTTC	CASSGEGRYEQYF
many	TRBV3-1	TRBJ1-4	-	18	TGTGCCAGCAGTATGACCCGATGGGGGGTTCGTGCTAATGAAAAACTGTTTTTT	CASSMTRWGVRANEKLFF
few	TRBV7-2	TRBJ1-5	TRBD1	14	TGTGCCAGCAGCAAACAGGGGGGGGATCAGCCCCAGCATTTT	CASSKQGGDQPQHF
-	TRBV7-8	TRBJ1-6	-	15	TGTGCCAGCAGCTTCGGGACAATTTATAATTCACCCCTCCACTTT	CASSFGTIYNSPLHF
-	TRBV29-1	TRBJ1-4	-	15	TGCAGCGTTGAAGACTCCGCGAGGGGAGGTGAAAAACTGTTTTTT	CSVEDSARGGEKLFF
-	TRBV12-3/TRBV12-4	TRBJ2-5	TRBD2	14	TGTGCCAGCAGTTTGGGGGGGATCACGCAGACCCAGTACTTC	CASSLGGITQTQYF
-	TRBV6-5	TRBJ2-3	-	16	TGTGCCAGCAGTTCTAAATATCGGTTGGATGCAGATACGCAGTATTTT	CASSSKYRLDADTQYF
-	TRBV9	TRBJ2-2	-	13	TGTGCCAGCTCCCCCGGAGTGGGTTCGGAGCTGTTTTTT	CASSPGVGSELFF
few	TRBV5-1	TRBJ2-7	-	14	TGCGCCAGCACCTCATCGCCAGGGGCCTACGAGCAGTACTTC	CASTSSPGAYEQYF
few	TRBV6-5	TRBJ1-1	-	14	TGTGCCAGCAGTTACTCGATCTCGGGAGGAGAAGCTTTCTTT	CASSYSISGGEAFF
many	TRBV10-3	TRBJ2-3	-	11	TGTGCCATCAGGGAGAGGGATACGCAGTATTTT	CAIRERDTQYF
few	TRBV10-3	TRBJ1-1	TRBD1	15	TGTGCCATCAGTGAAACAGGGGGCGCGGACACTGAAGCTTTCTTT	CAISETGGADTEAFF
-	TRBV6-6	TRBJ1-1	TRBD1	14	TGTGCCAGCAGTTACTCGACAGGGTCCACTGAAGCTTTCTTT	CASSYSTGSTEAFF
-	TRBV7-9	TRBJ2-5	TRBD2	19	TGTGCCAGCAGCTATTTTATTCTGATAACGGGGGGATGGCAAGAGACCCAGTACTTC	CASSYFILITGGWQETQYF
once	TRBV30	TRBJ2-5	-	14	TGTGCCTGGAGTACGGACTACAGACGGGAGACCCAGTACTTC	CAWSTDYRRETQYF
-	TRBV11-2	TRBJ2-2	-	13	TGTGCCAGCAGCCCAGGGCACACCGGGGAGCTGTTTTTT	CASSPGHTGELFF
few	TRBV12-3/TRBV12-4	TRBJ2-5	TRBD1	18	TGTGCCAGCAGTTTAGGTGCTTACCGGGACAGGGCAGAAGAGACCCAGTACTTC	CASSLGAYRDRAEETQYF
many	TRBV7-2	TRBJ2-1	-	14	TGTGCCAGCAGCTCGGGGACTTTCTACAATGAGCAGTTCTTC	CASSSGTFYNEQFF
few	TRBV7-2	TRBJ2-3	-	15	TGTGCCAGCAGCCCAGAATTGAGGCGGGGGAAGGGGGGGTATTTT	CASSPELRRGKGGYF
-	TRBV11-2	TRBJ2-6	-	16	TGTGCCAGCAGCCCTGGGGGGGCTCCAGGGGCCAACGTCCTGACTTTC	CASSPGGAPGANVLTF
-	TRBV5-1	TRBJ2-3	TRBD2	17	TGCGCCAGCAGCTTGACCTTTAGCGGGGGGGCCTCGGATACGCAGTATTTT	CASSLTFSGGASDTQYF